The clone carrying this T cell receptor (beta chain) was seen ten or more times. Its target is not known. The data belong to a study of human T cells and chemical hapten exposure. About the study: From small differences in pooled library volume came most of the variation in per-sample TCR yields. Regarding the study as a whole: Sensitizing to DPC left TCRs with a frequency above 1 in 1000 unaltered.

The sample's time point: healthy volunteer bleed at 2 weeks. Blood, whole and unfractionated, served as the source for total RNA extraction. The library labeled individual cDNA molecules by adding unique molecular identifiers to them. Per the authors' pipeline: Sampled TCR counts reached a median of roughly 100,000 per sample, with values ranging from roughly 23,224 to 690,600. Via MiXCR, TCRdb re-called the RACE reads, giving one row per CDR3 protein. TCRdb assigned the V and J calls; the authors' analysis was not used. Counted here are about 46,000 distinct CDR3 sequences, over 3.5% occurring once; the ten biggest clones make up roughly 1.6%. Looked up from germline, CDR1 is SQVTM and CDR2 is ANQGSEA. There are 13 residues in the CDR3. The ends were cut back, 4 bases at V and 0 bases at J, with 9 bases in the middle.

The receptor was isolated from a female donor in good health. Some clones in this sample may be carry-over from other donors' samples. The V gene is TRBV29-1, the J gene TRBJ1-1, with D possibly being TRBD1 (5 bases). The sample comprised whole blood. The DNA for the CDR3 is TGCAGCGTTGCGGGACTCATGAACACTGAAGCTTTCTTT. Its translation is CSVAGLMNTEAFF.